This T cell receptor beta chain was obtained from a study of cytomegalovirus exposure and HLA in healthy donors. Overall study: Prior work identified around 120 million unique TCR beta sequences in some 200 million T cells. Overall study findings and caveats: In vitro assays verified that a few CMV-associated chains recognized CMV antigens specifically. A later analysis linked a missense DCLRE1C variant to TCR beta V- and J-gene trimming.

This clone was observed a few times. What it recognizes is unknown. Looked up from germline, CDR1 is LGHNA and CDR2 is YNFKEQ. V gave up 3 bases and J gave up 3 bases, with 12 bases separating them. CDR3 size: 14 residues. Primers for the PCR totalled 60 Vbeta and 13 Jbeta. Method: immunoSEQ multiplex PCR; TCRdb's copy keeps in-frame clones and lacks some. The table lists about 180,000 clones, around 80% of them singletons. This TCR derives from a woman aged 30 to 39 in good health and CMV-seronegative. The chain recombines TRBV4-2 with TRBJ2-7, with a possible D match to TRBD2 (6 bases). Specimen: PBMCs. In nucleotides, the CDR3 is TGTGCCAGCAGCCATGGGGGGACCTTCTACGAGCAGTACTTC. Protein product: CASSHGGTFYEQYF.